The 4 T cell receptor beta chains presented below share a single source sample, sequenced in a study of Ad26.COV2.S vaccination and SARS-CoV-2 variants. Stated treatment: 15 to 20 received Ad26.COV2.S at low or high dose, single or two shots; 5 received placebo; per-sample allocation not given. On day 63 after the first injection, vaccine and placebo recipients gave samples. The table came from immunoSEQ multiplex PCR; TCRdb's copy has only in-frame clones and leaves some out. The sample lists about 450,000 clones, roughly 89% occurring once. The input for sequencing was peripheral blood, taken in a trial of Ad26.COV2.S vaccine versus placebo. The receptor source for this set is a person between 18 and 65 years old who received the Ad26.COV2.S COVID-19 vaccine or a placebo.

V gene TRBV5-3 combines with J gene TRBJ1-1, with TRBD1 as a possible D gene (6 bases). TRBV5-3 is known as an ORF, though its function is uncertain. The V and J ends lost 2 bases and 8 bases respectively, with 16 bases between them. There are 14 residues in the CDR3. In DNA form, the CDR3 reads TGTGCCAGAAGCTTTAGCGGGGGCGAGGGCGAAGCTTTCTTT. Amino acid sequence: CARSFSGGEGEAFF.

V and J are TRBV28 and TRBJ1-1; no clear D gene. This CDR3 comprises 12 residues. The germline gives CDR1 MDHEN, CDR2 SYDVKM. Trimming pared 4 bases from V and 3 bases from J, leaving 6 bases between. The CDR3 region is CASSSVYTEAFF. CDR3 in DNA: TGTGCCAGCAGTTCGGTGTACACTGAAGCTTTCTTT.

This chain joins TRBV3-1 (or the pseudogene TRBV3-2) and TRBJ2-1; D unclear. Germline loops: CDR1 LGHDT, CDR2 YNNKEL (reference sequence). CDR3 length: 16 amino acids. V lost 2 bases, J lost 0 bases, and 11 bases lay in between. The CDR3 coding sequence is TGTGCCAGCAGCCAAATGGCGGCAAGCTCCTACAATGAGCAGTTCTTC. It yields the protein CASSQMAASSYNEQFF.

The gene calls are TRBV3-1 (or the pseudogene TRBV3-2) and TRBJ2-5, with 7 bases that match TRBD1. The ends lost 4 bases at V and 0 bases at J; junction bases unmatched: 8. Per the germline V gene, CDR1 is LGHDT and CDR2 is YNNKEL (reference sequence). The CDR3 loop spans 16 amino acids. The CDR3 is CASSLRTGRNQETQYF. Here the CDR3 DNA reads TGTGCCAGCAGCCTCCGGACAGGAAGGAACCAAGAGACCCAGTACTTC.